A selection of T cell receptor beta chains follows, all from one sample in a study of blood T cell repertoires in COVID-19. The table came from immunoSEQ multiplex PCR; TCRdb's copy has only in-frame clones and leaves some out. The table includes about 270,000 clones, approximately 86% detected once. Specimen: peripheral blood. These receptors were collected from a man in his forties with active or convalescent COVID-19. Both conserved end residues are part of each CDR3. The order of the fields is D gene, clone size, V gene, J gene, CDR3 protein, CDR3 DNA. The D gene is left open where the match is weak. Rows give clone size only sometimes, using once, few, many, or a class for an expanded clone.

.	once	TRBV7-6	TRBJ1-3	CASGVFAGAEGNTIYF	TGTGCCAGCGGGGTATTCGCGGGGGCAGAGGGAAACACCATATATTTT
TRBD1	.	TRBV2	TRBJ1-1	CASSEWDSYYSEAFF	TGTGCCAGCAGTGAATGGGACAGTTACTATTCTGAAGCTTTCTTT
.	.	TRBV6-6	TRBJ1-1	CASSSLPGEMNTEAFF	TGTGCCAGCAGTTCCTTACCAGGGGAGATGAACACTGAAGCTTTCTTT
.	.	TRBV30	TRBJ1-6	CAWSGQDYNSPLHF	TGTGCCTGGAGTGGACAGGATTATAATTCACCCCTCCACTTT
.	.	TRBV6-1	TRBJ1-1	CASSEEEVVIGAFF	TGTGCCAGCAGTGAAGAGGAGGTAGTCATCGGAGCTTTCTTT
TRBD1	many	TRBV7-9	TRBJ1-5	CASSYMGGQGAYQPQHF	TGTGCCAGCAGCTATATGGGAGGACAGGGGGCATATCAGCCCCAGCATTTT
.	.	TRBV5-5	TRBJ1-4	CASSFMEELFF	TGTGCCAGCAGCTTCATGGAGGAACTGTTTTTT
.	few	TRBV3-1/TRBV3-2	TRBJ1-1	CASSQDSSGYTEAFF	TGTGCCAGCAGCCAAGATTCCTCAGGCTACACTGAAGCTTTCTTT
.	.	TRBV5-1	TRBJ2-3	CASSLTGGALPGGTDTQYF	TGCGCCAGCAGCCTGACGGGGGGCGCCCTCCCGGGGGGCACAGATACGCAGTATTTT
.	.	TRBV6-6	TRBJ2-7	CASGLSYEQYF	TGTGCCAGCGGGCTCTCCTACGAGCAGTACTTC
.	.	TRBV12-3/TRBV12-4	TRBJ1-5	CASRRQNQPQHF	TGTGCCAGCAGGCGACAAAATCAGCCCCAGCATTTT
.	.	TRBV5-4	TRBJ1-3	CASSYAGPAPGNTIYF	TGTGCCAGCAGCTATGCGGGACCGGCGCCTGGAAACACCATATATTTT
.	.	TRBV12-3/TRBV12-4	TRBJ2-5	CASSDSGETQYF	TGTGCCAGCAGTGACAGTGGCGAGACCCAGTACTTC
.	.	TRBV5-1	TRBJ1-1	CASSLDRSEAFF	TGCGCCAGCAGCCTAGACAGGTCTGAAGCTTTCTTT
.	once	TRBV7-3	TRBJ1-1	CASSPRQMNTEAFF	TGTGCCAGCAGCCCTCGACAGATGAACACTGAAGCTTTCTTT
.	.	TRBV6-5	TRBJ1-5	CASRVGTPENQPQHF	TGTGCCAGCAGGGTCGGGACACCTGAGAATCAGCCCCAGCATTTT
TRBD1	.	TRBV19	TRBJ2-2	CASSALVGGRGKFHAGELFF	TGTGCCAGTAGTGCACTGGTAGGGGGCAGGGGAAAGTTTCACGCCGGGGAGCTGTTTTTT
TRBD1	.	TRBV5-8	TRBJ1-3	CASSPQGAAGNTIYF	TGTGCCAGCAGCCCTCAGGGGGCAGCTGGAAACACCATATATTTT
.	.	TRBV5-1	TRBJ2-5	CASSLGVRGETQYF	TGCGCCAGCAGCTTGGGTGTCCGAGGGGAGACCCAGTACTTC
.	.	TRBV19	TRBJ1-4	CASGDKHEKLFF	TGTGCCAGTGGGGACAAGCATGAAAAACTGTTTTTT
TRBD2	.	TRBV19	TRBJ2-3	CASSIPRTSGRGSGTDTQYF	TGTGCCAGTAGTATCCCACGGACTAGCGGGAGGGGTTCCGGCACAGATACGCAGTATTTT
.	.	TRBV7-9	TRBJ1-2	CASSPPTAYGYTF	TGTGCCAGCAGCCCGCCGACAGCCTATGGCTACACCTTC
.	.	TRBV5-1	TRBJ2-7	CASSLGAGLSYEQYF	TGCGCCAGCAGCTTGGGGGCAGGTCTCTCCTACGAGCAGTACTTC
TRBD2	.	TRBV28	TRBJ2-7	CASSWGGEQYF	TGTGCCAGCAGTTGGGGGGGAGAGCAGTACTTC
.	.	TRBV30	TRBJ1-4	CAWMRGEKLFF	TGTGCCTGGATGAGGGGGGAAAAACTGTTTTTT